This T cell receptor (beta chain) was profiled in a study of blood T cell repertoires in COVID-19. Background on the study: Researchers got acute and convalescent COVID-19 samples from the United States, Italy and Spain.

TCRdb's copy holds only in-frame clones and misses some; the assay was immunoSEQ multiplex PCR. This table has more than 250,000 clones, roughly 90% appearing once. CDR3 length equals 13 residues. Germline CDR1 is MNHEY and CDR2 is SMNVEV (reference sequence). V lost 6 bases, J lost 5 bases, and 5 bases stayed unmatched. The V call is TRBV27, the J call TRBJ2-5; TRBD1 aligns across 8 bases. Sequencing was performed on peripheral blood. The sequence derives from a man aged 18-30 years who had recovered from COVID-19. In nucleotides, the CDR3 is TGTGCCAGCAGCGGACAGGGTGGGGAGACCCAGTACTTC. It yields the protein CASSGQGGETQYF.